This T cell receptor (beta chain) stems from a study of blood T cells in healthy people across ages. This clonotype was detected only once. The second PCR ran about 6 to 12 cycles with a sample-barcoded 5' primer and J-beta primers. TCRdb itself ran the 5' RACE reads through MiXCR, one entry per CDR3 protein. The profile shows about 780,000 distinct CDR3 sequences, roughly 25% of them singletons. Healthy Caucasian individuals from Russia aged roughly 6 to 90 were enrolled as donors. The CDR3 spans 16 residues. Germline V lookup: CDR1 SGHDN, CDR2 FVKESK. The V gene lost 0 bases and the J gene lost 0 bases, with 11 bases spanning the gap. The same data also went into a second study, on T cells of mothers and their children.

This sequence originates from a boy between 10 and 17 years old in good health. Material: blood. The chain employs TRBV14 and TRBJ1-1; maybe TRBD1 (6 bases). The CDR3 DNA reads TGTGCCAGCAGCCAAGATGGGGGCCTAATGAACACTGAAGCTTTCTTT. As protein: CASSQDGGLMNTEAFF.